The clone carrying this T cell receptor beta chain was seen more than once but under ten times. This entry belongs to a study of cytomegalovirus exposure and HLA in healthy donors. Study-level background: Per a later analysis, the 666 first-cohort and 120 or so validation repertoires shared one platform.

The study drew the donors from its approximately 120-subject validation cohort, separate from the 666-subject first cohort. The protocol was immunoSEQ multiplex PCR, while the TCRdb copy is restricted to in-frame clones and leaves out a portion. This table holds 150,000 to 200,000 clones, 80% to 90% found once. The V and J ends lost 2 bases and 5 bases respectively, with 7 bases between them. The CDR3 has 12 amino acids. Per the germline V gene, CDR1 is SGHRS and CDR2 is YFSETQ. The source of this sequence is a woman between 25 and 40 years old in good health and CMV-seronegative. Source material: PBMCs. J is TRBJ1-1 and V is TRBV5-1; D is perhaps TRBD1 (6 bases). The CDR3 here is CASSLQGTEAFF. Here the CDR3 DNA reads TGCGCCAGCAGCTTACAGGGAACTGAAGCTTTCTTT.